One and the same sample provided the 24 T cell receptor beta chains below, sequenced in a study of tumor-infiltrating lymphocytes in primary liver carcinoma. TCR beta cDNA was prepared out of 450 to 500 ng total RNA by means of a constant-region primer. Slightly modified ARM-PCR served as the procedure for the TCR beta libraries. These libraries came from three rounds of nested multiplex PCR. The first two PCR rounds, around 10 cycles each, used TRBV1-TRBV30 forward primers and a C-beta reverse primer. One entry per CDR3 protein, called by TCRdb with MiXCR from the multiplex PCR reads. The sample has approximately 330,000 distinct CDR3 sequences; approximately 64% are singletons. Alongside blood RNA obtained from unsorted whole blood, germline DNA was also extracted. Material for sequencing was peripheral blood. These receptors all stem from a man aged 40-49 years with primary liver carcinoma and hepatitis B virus infection.

This clonotype appeared a single time. The rearrangement joins TRBV5-1 to TRBJ1-1; no reliable D call. Between the trimmed V and J ends, which lost 0 bases and 7 bases, there was a span of 16 bases. This CDR3 has 15 amino acids. CDR1 and CDR2 (germline): SGHRS, YFSETQ. CDR3 coding DNA: TGCGCCAGCAGCTTGGTGGGCAGTGCAGAGGGTGAAGCTTTCTTT. Translating it yields CASSLVGSAEGEAFF.

Remarks on this clonotype: The CDR3 does not end in the conserved phenylalanine or tryptophan, so this is likely a read error. The limits of the CDR3 on the DNA are not certain, so only TCRdb's listed CDR3 is given. The rearrangement links TRBV11-2 to TRBJ2-5; TRBD2, as called in the table, went unchecked against the DNA. 14 amino acids form the CDR3, both terminal residues included. In germline, CDR1 is SGHAT, CDR2 FQNNGV. This CDR3 is CASSDSGTQETQHL.

Many counts were recorded for this clonotype. This chain connects TRBV6-1 to TRBJ1-1; TRBD1 might be the D (6 bases). This CDR3 spans 11 amino acids. From germline, CDR1 is MNHNS and CDR2 SASEGT. The CDR3 region is CATGWDTEAFF. The CDR3 DNA follows: TGTGCAACAGGGTGGGACACTGAAGCTTTCTTT.

Comment on this clonotype: The conserved closing phenylalanine or tryptophan is absent in this CDR3, likely reflecting a read error. The gene calls are TRBV5-6 and TRBJ1-2, with unresolved D. Germline CDR1 is SGHDT and CDR2 is YYEEEE. The V end lost 3 bases, the J end lost 7 bases, and 16 bases lay between the germline ends. The CDR3 is 14 residues long. This CDR3 reads CASSWTGLRSGYTL. The CDR3, as DNA: TGTGCCAGCAGCTGGACCGGTCTTCGGAGTGGCTACACCTTA.

The chain carries TRBV28 and TRBJ1-1; weak D call: TRBD1 (5 bases). Germline V CDR1 and CDR2: MDHEN, SYDVKM. Trimming pared 7 bases from V and 5 bases from J, leaving 14 bases between. This CDR3 comprises 13 residues. In DNA, the CDR3 is TGTGCCAGCACTGGGTCAGGGCGAACTGAAGCTTTCTTT. This translates into CASTGSGRTEAFF.

Concerning this clonotype: As the CDR3 is not closed by the conserved phenylalanine or tryptophan, this likely results from a read error. The V call is TRBV20-1, the J call TRBJ2-1; 9 nucleotides line up with TRBD1. Germline CDR1 reads DFQATT; CDR2 reads SNEGSKA (reference sequence). This CDR3 has 14 amino acids. V shed 6 bases and J 3 bases; nucleotides not matched to a gene: 6. For the CDR3, the DNA is TGCAGTGCAACAGGGGGCGAGATCTACAATGAGCAGTTCTTA. Translating gives CSATGGEIYNEQFL.

On this clonotype: The CDR3 end shows no conserved phenylalanine or tryptophan, and so a read error is likely. The chain joins TRBV5-1 to TRBJ1-4; no reliable D call. Trimming removed 1 base from V and 10 bases from J, with 14 bases in between. Germline V gene lookup returns CDR1 SGHRS and CDR2 YFSETQ. The CDR3 sequence is 14 residues long. CDR3 in DNA: TGCGCCAGCAGCTTGATGAGAGGGTCCGGAAAACTGTTTCTT. Translated: CASSLMRGSGKLFL.

The chain is built from TRBV6-2 or TRBV6-3 and TRBJ1-1; the D is unclear. The CDR3 is 15 residues long. V lost 4 bases, J lost 0 bases, and 12 bases lay in between. The germline gives CDR1 MNHEY, CDR2 SVGEGT. CDR3 region: CASSFLEQMNTEAFF. The DNA of the CDR3 is TGTGCCAGCAGTTTCCTGGAACAGATGAACACTGAAGCTTTCTTT.

In its sample, this clonotype was seen many times. The rearrangement uses TRBV11-2 and TRBJ2-1, with 7 bases lining up with TRBD2. Losses at the gene ends were 5 bases for V and 11 bases for J; bases not matched to a gene: 9. CDR3 length: 13 residues. CDR1 is SGHAT and CDR2 is FQNNGV in the germline V gene. The CDR3: CASSPTTSAKQFF. The CDR3 DNA reads TGTGCCAGCAGCCCAACCACTAGCGCTAAGCAGTTCTTC.

This clonotype was observed at least ten times. V is TRBV6-5 and J is TRBJ2-5; TRBD2 aligns across 7 bases. CDR3 length equals 14 residues. The V gene end was trimmed by 5 bases and the J gene end by 5 bases; junction bases not matched to a gene: 8. Germline V lookup: CDR1 MNHEY, CDR2 SVGAGI. The CDR3 DNA is TGTGCCAGCAGTCAGTACCTAGCGGCCGAGACCCAGTACTTC. It encodes CASSQYLAAETQYF.

This chain links TRBV24-1 with TRBJ1-4, with D uncertain. CDR1 is KGHDR and CDR2 is SFDVKD in the germline V gene. V was clipped by 4 bases and J by 5 bases, with 4 bases between them. This CDR3 spans 12 amino acids. CDR3 in amino acids: CATSETNEKLFF. CDR3 coding DNA: TGTGCCACCAGTGAGACCAATGAAAAACTGTTTTTT.

This clonotype came up once. A read error may explain this, as a much larger clone is one base away. V is TRBV10-3 and J is TRBJ2-2; 9 bases are a match to TRBD2. CDR3 length equals 16 residues. Germline values: CDR1 ENHRY, CDR2 SYGVKD. The chain's CDR3 is CAINEKSGRTTGELFF. As DNA, the CDR3 is TGTGCCATCAATGAGAAGAGCGGGAGGACCACCGGGGAGCTGTTTTTT.

This chain connects TRBV19 to TRBJ2-2; D is unclear. The CDR3 runs to 18 residues. Trimming pared 7 bases from V and 5 bases from J, leaving 26 bases between. Per the germline V gene, CDR1 is LNHDA and CDR2 is SQIVND (reference sequence). The CDR3 DNA is TGTGCCAGTAAAATGGGCCTACGGAGTCCCAGAGCGACCGGGGAGCTGTTTTTT. Translated, it gives CASKMGLRSPRATGELFF.

Notes on this clonotype: A much larger clone lies one base from this, so it may be a read error. Written as DNA, the CDR3 is TGCGCCAGCAGCCGAGAGTTGTCACTAGCGGGAGGCCGCACAGATACGCAGTATTTT. It yields the protein CASSRELSLAGGRTDTQYF. This sequence joins TRBV4-1 and TRBJ2-3; 12 nucleotides align to TRBD2. CDR3 length: 19 amino acids. V lost 4 bases, J lost 1 base, and 12 bases stayed unmatched. Germline V gene sequence: CDR1 MGHRA, CDR2 YSYEKL.

This rearrangement joins TRBV29-1 to TRBJ1-2; D gene ambiguous. The CDR3 is 10 residues long. The germline V gene has CDR1 SQVTM and CDR2 ANQGSEA. V was clipped by 0 bases and J by 6 bases, with 2 bases between them. The CDR3 DNA is TGCAGCGTTGAAGACAATGGCTACACCTTC. Translated: CSVEDNGYTF.

Comment on this clonotype: It may be a read error: a sequence one base away is much more abundant. The chain recombines TRBV6-2 or TRBV6-3 with TRBJ2-7, with D uncertain. The germline CDR1 and CDR2 sequences are MNHEY and SVGEGT. The CDR3 totals 16 residues. The DNA for the CDR3 is TGTGCCAGCAGCCTCTCCCTGGATAGTACCTCCTACGAGCAGCACTTC. Residues: CASSLSLDSTSYEQHF.

This clonotype was picked up many times. This chain uses TRBV7-9 with TRBJ2-1; D may be TRBD2 (5 bases). Per the germline V gene, CDR1 is SEHNR and CDR2 is FQNEAQ (reference sequence). Trimming stripped 5 bases from V and 0 bases from J, with 11 bases between. The CDR3 loop spans 15 amino acids. The CDR3 is CASSPRASSYNEQFF. The DNA for the CDR3 is TGTGCCAGCAGCCCGCGGGCGAGCTCCTACAATGAGCAGTTCTTC.

This chain joins TRBV6-1 and TRBJ2-7, with D maybe TRBD2 (5 bases). The CDR3 loop spans 14 amino acids. Germline CDR1 reads MNHNS; CDR2 reads SASEGT. Trimming removed 4 bases at V and 2 bases at J, with 12 bases between. For the CDR3, the DNA is TGTGCCAGCAGTGTACGTTCCGGGACCTACGAGCAGTACTTC. Its protein product is CASSVRSGTYEQYF.

This clonotype was counted only a few times. One junction end disagrees with the germline gene, perhaps due to a read error. The chain is built from TRBV5-1 and TRBJ2-5; the match to TRBD2 covers 9 bases. CDR1 and CDR2 from the germline V gene are SGHRS and YFSETQ. The length of the CDR3 is 14 residues. The CDR3 DNA follows: TGCGCCAGTCGAGGGCGGGAGGGCCAACAGACCCAGTACTTC. It specifies CASRGREGQQTQYF.

This clonotype turned up a few times. The chain links TRBV7-8 to TRBJ2-5, with D hard to call. Germline-derived CDR1 and CDR2 are SGHVS and FQNEAQ. The CDR3 has 14 amino acids. V was trimmed by 1 base and J by 4 bases, leaving 10 bases between them. The CDR3 protein is CASSLGRRVETQYF. CDR3 in DNA: TGTGCCAGCAGCTTAGGACGCCGGGTAGAGACCCAGTACTTC.

The CDR3 spells CASSPRGAPHLPFF. The CDR3 region has the DNA TGCGCCAGCAGCCCCAGGGGGGCGCCTCATTTGCCGTTTTTT. The chain combines TRBV5-1 with TRBJ2-2, with D perhaps TRBD1 (7 bases). The germline V and J ends were trimmed by 4 bases and 16 bases, with 23 bases remaining between them. The germline V gene encodes CDR1 SGHRS and CDR2 YFSETQ. There are 14 residues in the CDR3.

About this clonotype: A much larger clone lies one base from this, so it may be a read error. The chain employs TRBV6-1 and TRBJ2-2; D gene uncertain. This CDR3 has 14 amino acids. Germline V lookup: CDR1 MNHNS, CDR2 SASEGT. CDR3 residues: CTSRTSWDTGELFF. For the CDR3, the DNA is TGTACCAGCAGGACCTCTTGGGACACCGGGGAGCTGTTTTTT.

This clonotype was seen many times. This sequence joins TRBV29-1 and TRBJ2-3, with TRBD2 identical over 9 bases. The junction had 3 bases not matched to a gene; V was cut back by 4 bases and J by 4 bases. The CDR3 is 13 residues long. Per the germline V gene, CDR1 is SQVTM and CDR2 is ANQGSEA. This CDR3 reads CSVGAGGADTQYF. For the CDR3, the DNA is TGCAGCGTTGGTGCGGGAGGGGCAGATACGCAGTATTTT.

Note on this clonotype: It is likely a read error, because the conserved phenylalanine at the end of the CDR3 is missing. This rearrangement joins TRBV5-1 to TRBJ2-2; a possible D gene is TRBD2 (6 bases). Trimming left V 7 bases short and J 3 bases short, with 13 bases between. The CDR3 contains 14 residues. CDR1 and CDR2 (germline): SGHRS, YFSETQ. The CDR3 region has the DNA TGCGCCAGCGGTGGTGGGACTGACACCGGGGAGCTGTTTTGT. Its translation: CASGGGTDTGELFC.